Listed here are 29 T cell receptor beta chains from one sample, sequenced in a study of T cell responses to AZD1222 COVID-19 vaccine. Libraries were prepared by immunoSEQ multiplex PCR; TCRdb keeps only in-frame clonotypes and omits some of them. In the table there are 140,000 to 150,000 clones, 85% to 95% of which are singletons. Material: peripheral blood, obtained after recovery from COVID-19. The receptor source for this set is an adult who had recovered from COVID-19.

The chain is built from TRBV7-9 and TRBJ1-2, with unresolved D. V gave up 5 bases and J gave up 5 bases, with 27 bases separating them. CDR1 and CDR2 (germline): SEHNR, FQNEAQ (reference sequence). CDR3 length: 18 amino acids. The CDR3 DNA reads as TGTGCCAGCAGCCCCCACCTTATGAAGCGTCGGGATCGTTATGGCTACACCTTC. It specifies CASSPHLMKRRDRYGYTF.

Only one count was recorded for this clone. This chain connects TRBV7-9 to TRBJ1-4, with 10 positions matching TRBD1. J lost 8 bases, V lost 6 bases, and 12 bases had no gene match. Germline-derived CDR1 and CDR2 are SEHNR and FQNEAQ (reference sequence). There are 16 residues in the CDR3. CDR3 sequence (DNA): TGTGCCAGCAGTTCAACTCTAGGGACAGGGGAAGAAAAACTGTTTTTT. This sequence encodes CASSSTLGTGEEKLFF.

The J gene is TRBJ2-1, the V gene TRBV29-1; 9 bases are a match to TRBD2. Germline CDR1 reads SQVTM; CDR2 reads ANQGSEA. V shed 4 bases and J 6 bases; nucleotides not matched to a gene: 7. This CDR3 has 14 amino acids. CDR3 bases: TGCAGCGTTGTCCCCGCGGGAGGGTCCAATGAGCAGTTCTTC. This translates into CSVVPAGGSNEQFF.

CDR3 sequence (DNA): TGTGCCAGCAGCGCCCAACAGGGGCGGGCTATGGGCTACACCTTC. This gives the protein CASSAQQGRAMGYTF. The J gene is TRBJ1-2, the V gene TRBV5-6; 7 bases match TRBD1. The CDR3 has 15 residues. Trimming cost V 4 bases and J 8 bases; bases outside gene matches: 14. Germline lookup yields CDR1 SGHDT and CDR2 YYEEEE.

The rearrangement links TRBV18 to TRBJ2-7, with 7 bases that match TRBD1. J was trimmed by 4 bases and V by 1 base; bases with no gene match: 4. The germline CDR1 and CDR2 sequences are KGHSH and LQKENI. This CDR3 is built from 14 residues. CDR3 sequence reads: CASSPRGTAYEQYF. As DNA, the CDR3 is TGTGCCAGCTCACCACGGGGGACAGCATACGAGCAGTACTTC.

V and J are TRBV11-2 and TRBJ2-5; TRBD1 is a possible D gene (5 bases). The CDR3 has 13 residues. In germline, CDR1 is SGHAT, CDR2 FQNNGV. Deletions cut 5 bases from V and 5 bases from J, with 12 bases between. As DNA, the CDR3 is TGTGCCAGCAGCCCTGACAGTTCCGAGACCCAGTACTTC. Protein product: CASSPDSSETQYF.

The rearrangement uses TRBV11-2 and TRBJ2-1; D tentatively reads TRBD1 or TRBD2 (6 bases each). The germline V and J ends were trimmed by 4 bases and 15 bases, with 19 bases remaining between them. Germline V gene sequence: CDR1 SGHAT, CDR2 FQNNGV. This CDR3 contains 13 residues. The CDR3 sequence: CASSSHPGASVFF. In nucleotides, the CDR3 is TGTGCCAGCAGCTCCCACCCGGGGGCGTCGGTGTTCTTC.

The chain couples TRBV15 to TRBJ2-7, with 7 positions matching TRBD2. The trim removed 0 bases at V and 3 bases at J, leaving 5 bases unmatched. Germline lookup yields CDR1 LNHNV and CDR2 YYDKDF (reference sequence). This CDR3 spans 15 amino acids. CDR3 bases: TGTGCCACCAGCAGAGATACCCGCGGGGGCTACGAGCAGTACTTC. Residues: CATSRDTRGGYEQYF.

The rearrangement joins TRBV9 to TRBJ2-2; D might be TRBD1 (5 bases). V was cut by 0 bases and J by 5 bases, with 14 bases left in between. The germline V gene has CDR1 SGDLS and CDR2 YYNGEE. The CDR3 extends over 16 amino acids. The CDR3 region is CASSVGGSGITGELFF. In DNA, the CDR3 is TGTGCCAGCAGCGTAGGAGGATCAGGGATAACCGGGGAGCTGTTTTTT.

The chain links TRBV4-2 to TRBJ2-7; no firm D call. This CDR3 region has 14 residues. Germline loops: CDR1 LGHNA, CDR2 YNFKEQ. Trimming removed 3 bases from V and 5 bases from J, with 14 bases in between. The CDR3 nucleotides read TGTGCCAGCAGCCAGCTATATTCCGGCCACGAGCAGTACTTC. Protein: CASSQLYSGHEQYF.

For this clone: An end of the junction differs from the germline gene, which may be a read error. The chain combines TRBV7-2 with TRBJ1-1; 7 positions match TRBD1. CDR1 is SGHTA, CDR2 FQGNSA, per germline. CDR3 length: 13 residues. CDR3 sequence (DNA): TGTGCCAGCAGCTTACGAAGGGGCGAGGGGGCTCTCTTT. This codes for CASSLRRGEGALF.

The chain is built from TRBV28 and TRBJ1-2, with TRBD1 as a possible D gene (5 bases). V lost 3 bases to trimming and J lost 8 bases, with 19 bases between them. The CDR3 has 15 amino acids. The germline gives CDR1 MDHEN, CDR2 SYDVKM. This CDR3 is CASSFGRDRIWGYTF. CDR3 in DNA: TGTGCCAGCAGTTTTGGGCGGGACCGTATATGGGGCTACACCTTC.

The chain is built from TRBV20-1 and TRBJ2-5, with D unclear. V was cut by 6 bases and J by 5 bases, with 1 base left in between. Germline V gene sequence: CDR1 DFQATT, CDR2 SNEGSKA (reference sequence). The length of the CDR3 is 8 residues. The CDR3 DNA reads as TGCAGTGCGGAGACCCAGTACTTC. The encoded protein is CSAETQYF.

The V gene is TRBV21-1, the J gene TRBJ2-2; TRBD2, the D gene given by the table, was not confirmed from the DNA. TRBV21-1 is designated a pseudogene. The CDR3 is made up of 20 amino acids. The CDR3 nucleotides are TGTGCCAGCAGAAAACCCGGCTGGGCTAGCGGAGACCTGAACACCGGGGAGCTGTTTTTT. This gives the protein CASRKPGWASGDLNTGELFF.

On this clone: One end of the junction varies from germline; a read error may be responsible. The chain recombines TRBV7-7 with TRBJ2-5; tentatively, D is TRBD2 (5 bases). Germline V gene sequence: CDR1 SSHAT, CDR2 FNYEAQ (reference sequence). The CDR3 has 15 residues. In nucleotides, the CDR3 is TGTGCTAGCAGCTTAGCGTCGTCTAGCTGGGAGACCCAGTACTTC. This encodes CASSLASSSWETQYF.

The table lists this clone with a count of one. The rearrangement links TRBV20-1 to TRBJ2-5; D remains unclear. The ends were cut back, 4 bases at V and 5 bases at J, with 14 bases in the middle. The length of the CDR3 is 13 residues. The V gene's germline CDR1 is DFQATT and CDR2 SNEGSKA (reference sequence). The CDR3 is CSANELLLETQYF. The DNA for the CDR3 is TGCAGTGCTAATGAACTTCTTTTGGAGACCCAGTACTTC.

The chain is built from TRBV14 and TRBJ1-2; D is undetermined. This CDR3 region has 13 residues. Trimming left V 1 base short and J 3 bases short, with 6 bases between. Germline-derived CDR1 and CDR2 are SGHDN and FVKESK. The CDR3 sequence is CASSQGAYYGYTF. CDR3 sequence (DNA): TGTGCCAGCAGCCAAGGAGCCTACTATGGCTACACCTTC.

The gene calls are TRBV7-9 and TRBJ2-1, with TRBD2 identical over 9 bases. CDR3 length equals 15 residues. Germline V gene data show CDR1 as SEHNR and CDR2 as FQNEAQ (reference sequence). V shed 5 bases and J 7 bases; nucleotides not matched to a gene: 9. Here the CDR3 reads CASSPRTSERNEQFF. In nucleotides, the CDR3 is TGTGCCAGCAGCCCCCGGACTAGCGAGAGGAATGAGCAGTTCTTC.

The chain has TRBV28 and TRBJ2-3; perhaps TRBD1 as D (6 bases). CDR3 length: 16 amino acids. Trimming took 5 bases from V and 1 from J, leaving 16 bases between them. Germline loops: CDR1 MDHEN, CDR2 SYDVKM. The CDR3 bases are TGTGCCAGCAGTCCCGCCGGACAGAGGGGCACAGATACGCAGTATTTT. Translation gives CASSPAGQRGTDTQYF.

This clone showed up just a few times. The CDR3 bases are TGTGCCAGCAGCTTAGTGGGGGGGCAAACCCACGAGCAGTACTTC. Translating it yields CASSLVGGQTHEQYF. The V gene is TRBV7-8, the J gene TRBJ2-7, with a tentative D call TRBD2 (7 bases). There are 15 residues in the CDR3. The V end lost 1 base, the J end lost 5 bases, and 15 bases lay between the germline ends. Germline V gives CDR1 SGHVS, CDR2 FQNEAQ.

The V and J genes are TRBV30 and TRBJ1-4, with D perhaps TRBD1 (5 bases). V lost 2 bases, J lost 7 bases, and 20 bases lay in between. There are 16 residues in the CDR3. Germline CDR1 is GTSNPN and CDR2 is SVGIG (reference sequence). As DNA, the CDR3 is TGTGCCTGGAGTACCCTGAGGGAGGGGAGAGGTGAAAAACTGTTTTTT. It is translated as CAWSTLREGRGEKLFF. Variable domain in full (rest from reference TRBV30 and TRBJ1-4): SQTIHQWPATLVQPVGSPLSLECTVEGTSNPNLYWYRQAAGRGLQLLFYSVGIGQISSEVPQNLSASRPQDRQFILSSKKLLLSDSGFYLCAWSTLREGRGEKLFFGSGTQLSVL.

This clone occurred once. The V gene is TRBV7-9, the J gene TRBJ2-7; TRBD2 agrees at 10 bases. V shed 6 bases, J shed 7 bases, and the junction held 12 bases outside the gene matches. Germline CDR1 and CDR2: SEHNR and FQNEAQ (reference sequence). The length of the CDR3 is 15 residues. This chain's CDR3 is CASSHQREGPTEQYF. The DNA of the CDR3 is TGTGCCAGCAGTCATCAGCGGGAGGGCCCGACAGAGCAGTACTTC.

The chain links TRBV6-5 to TRBJ2-7, with D tentatively TRBD1 or TRBD2 (6 bases each). The CDR3 length is 14 residues. CDR1 is MNHEY and CDR2 is SVGAGI in the germline V gene. The ends were cut back, 7 bases at V and 3 bases at J, with 16 bases in the middle. The CDR3: CASTLGGLLYEQYF. The CDR3 DNA reads as TGTGCCAGCACTCTGGGGGGCCTTCTCTACGAGCAGTACTTC.

The chain joins TRBV5-1 to TRBJ2-3; D is possibly TRBD2 (5 bases). The V gene lost 4 bases and the J gene lost 1 base, with 13 bases spanning the gap. The germline V gene encodes CDR1 SGHRS and CDR2 YFSETQ. The CDR3 is made up of 15 amino acids. This CDR3 reads CASSPFVGGTDTQYF. CDR3 sequence (DNA): TGCGCCAGCAGCCCCTTCGTCGGGGGCACAGATACGCAGTATTTT.

The genes are TRBV9 and TRBJ2-3; 8 positions agree with TRBD2. Unmatched junction bases numbered 7, after V lost 2 bases and J lost 2 bases. The CDR3 contains 16 residues. CDR1 and CDR2 (germline): SGDLS, YYNGEE. The chain's CDR3 is CASSVASGSSTDTQYF. The DNA of the CDR3 is TGTGCCAGCAGCGTTGCCAGCGGGAGCTCCACAGATACGCAGTATTTT. The full variable domain, its missing parts supplied by reference TRBV9 and TRBJ2-3, is DSGVTQTPKHLITATGQRVTLRCSPRSGDLSVYWYQQSLDQGLQFLIQYYNGEERAKGNILERFSAQQFPDLHSELNLSSLELGDSALYFCASSVASGSSTDTQYFGPGTRLTVL.

CDR3: CASSLYQGAGPYEQYF. CDR3 nucleotides: TGTGCCAGCAGCTTATATCAGGGGGCGGGTCCTTACGAGCAGTACTTC. V and J are TRBV5-6 and TRBJ2-7, with 8 bases identical to TRBD1. The germline V gene has CDR1 SGHDT and CDR2 YYEEEE. CDR3 length equals 16 residues. V was pared by 2 bases and J by 4 bases, with 11 bases of the junction left unmatched.

This clone was counted a single time. The chain's CDR3 is CASRHGTSGYNEQFF. CDR3 in DNA: TGTGCCAGCAGGCACGGGACTAGCGGATACAATGAGCAGTTCTTC. The J gene is TRBJ2-1, the V gene TRBV27; TRBD2 aligns across 11 bases. This CDR3 comprises 15 residues. Germline lookup yields CDR1 MNHEY and CDR2 SMNVEV (reference sequence). The J segment lost 4 bases and the V segment lost 6 bases, leaving 5 bases of the junction unmatched.

CDR3: CASSYSSLSSTDTQYF. CDR3 coding DNA: TGTGCCAGCAGTTACTCGAGTCTCAGTAGCACAGATACGCAGTATTTT. The V call is TRBV6-5, the J call TRBJ2-3; no clear D gene. The CDR3 has 16 residues. The germline V and J ends were trimmed by 0 bases and 0 bases, with 10 bases remaining between them. Germline V CDR1 and CDR2: MNHEY, SVGAGI.

The chain has TRBV18 and TRBJ2-7, with a tentative D call TRBD1 (5 bases). Germline CDR1 is KGHSH and CDR2 is LQKENI. V was cut by 6 bases and J by 3 bases, with 12 bases left in between. The CDR3 totals 13 residues. The CDR3 loop reads CASSIDRDYEQYF. The CDR3 nucleotides read TGTGCCAGCTCCATTGACAGAGACTACGAGCAGTACTTC.